This passage covers 16 T cell receptor beta chains from one sample sequenced in a study of technical replicates of blood from a few donors. Measured with immunoSEQ multiplex PCR; TCRdb has only the in-frame clones, and not every one. This repertoire shows roughly 79,000 clones, around 95% found once; its top ten account for 0.36%. Sequencing was done on a sample of T cells isolated from PBMCs. These receptors originate from a human donor in good health.

This chain uses TRBV27 with TRBJ1-2, with D unclear. The germline CDR1 and CDR2 sequences are MNHEY and SMNVEV (reference sequence). The V and J ends lost 5 bases and 4 bases respectively, with 14 bases between them. The CDR3 runs 14 residues. The CDR3 DNA follows: TGTGCCAGCAGTCTGACACCTCAGATCTATGGCTACACCTTC. Protein: CASSLTPQIYGYTF.

The rearrangement joins TRBV7-9 to TRBJ2-3; TRBD1 might be the D (5 bases). The germline V gene encodes CDR1 SEHNR and CDR2 FQNEAQ (reference sequence). The CDR3 spans 14 residues. Trimming left V 0 bases short and J 10 bases short, with 14 bases between. The CDR3 sequence is CASSLASDPRAQYF. The CDR3 DNA is TGTGCCAGCAGCTTAGCGTCGGACCCCAGGGCGCAGTATTTT. Full variable domain (missing parts from reference TRBV7-9 and TRBJ2-3): DTGVSQNPRHKITKRGQNVTFRCDPISEHNRLYWYRQTLGQGPEFLTYFQNEAQLEKSRLLSDRFSAERPKGSFSTLEIQRTEQGDSAMYLCASSLASDPRAQYFGPGTRLTVL.

CDR3 bases: TGTGCCAGCAGTTACCCTACAGGGGGTTTGGAAAAACTGTTTTTT. Amino acids: CASSYPTGGLEKLFF. The chain has TRBV6-6 and TRBJ1-4; 8 bases are a match to TRBD1. Germline V gene sequence: CDR1 MNHNY, CDR2 SVGAGI (reference sequence). Unmatched junction bases numbered 7, after V lost 2 bases and J lost 8 bases. CDR3 length equals 15 residues.

The rearrangement links TRBV11-3 to TRBJ2-1; a weak D match, TRBD1 (6 bases). CDR3 length: 12 residues. V dropped 4 bases and J dropped 10 bases, with 11 bases sitting between them. Germline-derived CDR1 and CDR2 are SGHNT and YENEEA. Here the CDR3 DNA reads TGTGCCAGCAGCTCAGGGGTCTCCGAGCAGTTCTTC. Protein sequence: CASSSGVSEQFF. Full variable domain (outside the CDR3, taken from reference TRBV11-3 and TRBJ2-1): EAGVVQSPRYKIIEKKQPVAFWCNPISGHNTLYWYLQNLGQGPELLIRYENEEAVDDSQLPKDRFSAERLKGVDSTLKIQPAELGDSAVYLCASSSGVSEQFFGPGTRLTVL.

This clone was detected only a few times. V and J are TRBV15 and TRBJ1-2, with D possibly being TRBD1 (5 bases). The germline V gene has CDR1 LNHNV and CDR2 YYDKDF (reference sequence). The CDR3 consists of 14 residues. The V gene lost 3 bases and the J gene lost 0 bases, with 8 bases spanning the gap. This CDR3 reads CATSRLTANYGYTF. CDR3 in DNA: TGTGCCACCAGCAGGCTGACAGCTAACTATGGCTACACCTTC. Filled out from reference TRBV15 and TRBJ1-2, the complete variable domain reads DAMVIQNPRYQVTQFGKPVTLSCSQTLNHNVMYWYQQKSSQAPKLLFHYYDKDFNNEADTPDNFQSRRPNTSFCFLDIRSPGLGDTAMYLCATSRLTANYGYTFGSGTRLTVV.

The rearrangement joins TRBV10-1 to TRBJ2-7; D possibly corresponds to TRBD1 (6 bases). CDR1 is WNHNN, CDR2 SYGVQD, per germline (reference sequence). V shed 3 bases and J shed 7 bases, with 16 bases lying between them. The CDR3 is 14 residues long. CDR3 amino acids: CASSDGTRNGEQYF. CDR3 nucleotide sequence: TGCGCCAGCAGTGACGGGACACGGAATGGGGAGCAGTACTTC.

The rearrangement joins TRBV7-9 to TRBJ1-4; unclear D gene. Germline values: CDR1 SEHNR, CDR2 FQNEAQ (reference sequence). The CDR3 consists of 16 residues. V lost 4 bases, J lost 5 bases, and 17 bases lay in between. The CDR3 loop is CASSSPLRTPNEKLFF. Here the CDR3 DNA reads TGTGCCAGCAGCTCCCCGTTGAGAACCCCAAATGAAAAACTGTTTTTT.

The CDR3 protein is CASSYTGLAGELFF. The CDR3 bases are TGTGCCAGCAGTTATACCGGACTGGCTGGGGAGCTGTTTTTT. This chain joins TRBV6-5 and TRBJ2-2; the D gene is possibly TRBD2 (5 bases). From germline, CDR1 is MNHEY and CDR2 SVGAGI. The CDR3 length is 14 residues. The ends were cut back, 3 bases at V and 8 bases at J, with 13 bases in the middle.

In its sample, this clone was seen once. The gene calls are TRBV19 and TRBJ2-3, with a possible D match to TRBD1 (7 bases). Deletions cut 7 bases from V and 4 bases from J, with 15 bases between. The CDR3 consists of 14 residues. CDR1 is LNHDA and CDR2 is SQIVND in the germline V gene (reference sequence). In nucleotides, the CDR3 is TGTGCCAGTACGCGGACAGGCGGGGCAGATACGCAGTATTTT. Protein sequence: CASTRTGGADTQYF.

CDR3 in amino acids: CASSYGKGDYEQYF. The CDR3 region has the DNA TGTGCCAGCAGTTATGGTAAGGGAGACTACGAGCAGTACTTC. The chain joins TRBV6-5 to TRBJ2-7, with a possible D match to TRBD2 (5 bases). Germline-derived CDR1 and CDR2 are MNHEY and SVGAGI. V gave up 3 bases and J gave up 3 bases, with 12 bases separating them. The CDR3 extends over 14 amino acids.

This sequence joins TRBV19 and TRBJ1-5; D remains ambiguous. V lost 1 base to trimming and J lost 5 bases, with 9 bases between them. CDR1 is LNHDA and CDR2 is SQIVND in the germline V gene (reference sequence). There are 14 residues in the CDR3. CDR3 bases: TGTGCCAGTAGTATAGCCAGGTATGATCAGCCCCAGCATTTT. Translating gives CASSIARYDQPQHF.

The rearrangement joins TRBV5-1 to TRBJ1-2; possible D gene TRBD1, 6 bases. Germline V CDR1 and CDR2: SGHRS, YFSETQ. The CDR3 runs to 14 residues. The ends were cut back, 4 bases at V and 0 bases at J, with 10 bases in the middle. This CDR3 reads CASSPRQANYGYTF. In DNA form, the CDR3 reads TGCGCCAGCAGCCCCCGACAGGCTAACTATGGCTACACCTTC. Filled out from reference TRBV5-1 and TRBJ1-2, the complete variable domain reads KAGVTQTPRYLIKTRGQQVTLSCSPISGHRSVSWYQQTPGQGLQFLFEYFSETQRNKGNFPGRFSGRQFSNSRSEMNVSTLELGDSALYLCASSPRQANYGYTFGSGTRLTVV.

For the CDR3, the DNA is TGTGCCAGCAGCCGGGGGGAGCAGTACTTC. It specifies CASSRGEQYF. The chain uses TRBV9 and TRBJ2-7; weak D call: TRBD2 (6 bases). CDR1 and CDR2 (germline): SGDLS, YYNGEE. Between the trimmed V and J ends, which lost 4 bases and 7 bases, there was a span of 6 bases. The CDR3 runs 10 residues.

The CDR3 DNA reads as TGCGCCAGCAGCTCGGGACAGGGGTTCTATGGCTACACCTTC. Encoded protein: CASSSGQGFYGYTF. The chain joins TRBV5-1 to TRBJ1-2, with TRBD1 matching over 10 bases. Germline V lookup: CDR1 SGHRS, CDR2 YFSETQ. Trimming at V came to 3 bases and at J to 4 bases, leaving 3 bases not matched to a gene. The CDR3 consists of 14 residues. The whole variable domain, remainder taken from reference TRBV5-1 and TRBJ1-2, is KAGVTQTPRYLIKTRGQQVTLSCSPISGHRSVSWYQQTPGQGLQFLFEYFSETQRNKGNFPGRFSGRQFSNSRSEMNVSTLELGDSALYLCASSSGQGFYGYTFGSGTRLTVV.

This clone was seen once. This chain joins TRBV2 and TRBJ2-2; 10 positions agree with TRBD1. The CDR3 runs to 16 residues. The germline CDR1 and CDR2 sequences are SNHLY and FYNNEI. The junction had 6 bases not matched to a gene; V was cut back by 3 bases and J by 5 bases. CDR3 in DNA: TGTGCCAGCAGTGAGAGGGACAGGGGATGGACCGGGGAGCTGTTTTTT. Residues: CASSERDRGWTGELFF.

The gene calls are TRBV9 and TRBJ2-1; D is perhaps TRBD2 (6 bases). This CDR3 is 16 amino acids long. Trimming cost V 4 bases and J 4 bases, with 18 bases left between them. Germline V CDR1 and CDR2: SGDLS, YYNGEE. The CDR3, as DNA: TGTGCCAGCAGCCCCCAGACTAGTATCGGGTACAATGAGCAGTTCTTC. Residues: CASSPQTSIGYNEQFF.